A single sample is the source of the 18 T cell receptor beta chains below, sequenced in a study of cytomegalovirus exposure and HLA in healthy donors. Primers for the PCR totalled 60 Vbeta and 13 Jbeta. Using immunoSEQ multiplex PCR, the repertoire was profiled, and TCRdb retains in-frame clones only, with some absent. This table has 110,000 to 150,000 clones, around 80% appearing once. The sequenced sample consisted of PBMCs. The receptors were gathered from a woman aged 45 to 65 in good health and CMV-seropositive.

A few counts support this clone. This sequence joins TRBV4-1 and TRBJ2-3, with 12 bases aligning to TRBD2. V shed 2 bases and J 1 base; nucleotides not matched to a gene: 7. Germline V lookup: CDR1 MGHRA, CDR2 YSYEKL. The CDR3 is 18 residues long. CDR3 nucleotide sequence: TGCGCCAGCAGCCAACTGGGACTAGCGGGCGGGCGCACAGATACGCAGTATTTT. Protein: CASSQLGLAGGRTDTQYF.

The V and J genes are TRBV7-2 and TRBJ1-3; D gene uncertain. CDR1 and CDR2 (germline): SGHTA, FQGNSA. CDR3 size: 15 residues. V was shortened by 5 bases and J by 4 bases, with 15 bases between the two germline ends. The CDR3: CASSGRSGSGNTIYF. In nucleotides, the CDR3 is TGTGCCAGCAGCGGCCGATCGGGATCGGGAAACACCATATATTTT.

The chain employs TRBV6-5 and TRBJ1-6; D might be TRBD1 (6 bases). Germline values: CDR1 MNHEY, CDR2 SVGAGI. V lost 5 bases and J lost 8, with 16 bases in between. The CDR3 spans 15 residues. Here the CDR3 DNA reads TGTGCCAGCAGTCTCACACAGGGTTTCGATTCACCCCTCCACTTT. It yields the protein CASSLTQGFDSPLHF.

The rearrangement links TRBV7-2 to TRBJ2-7; tentatively, D is TRBD1 (6 bases). Trimming cost V 2 bases and J 0 bases, with 8 bases left between them. The CDR3 sequence is 14 residues long. Germline V gene lookup returns CDR1 SGHTA and CDR2 FQGNSA. The CDR3 region is CASSLIQGSYEQYF. For the CDR3, the DNA is TGTGCCAGCAGCTTAATACAGGGCTCCTACGAGCAGTACTTC. Supplemented by reference TRBV7-2 and TRBJ2-7, the full variable domain reads GAGVSQSPSNKVTEKGKDVELRCDPISGHTALYWYRQSLGQGLEFLIYFQGNSAPDKSGLPSDRFSAERTGGSVSTLTIQRTQQEDSAVYLCASSLIQGSYEQYFGPGTRLTVT.

The chain recombines TRBV5-1 with TRBJ2-3; a possible D gene is TRBD1 (5 bases). The germline V and J ends were trimmed by 4 bases and 2 bases, with 14 bases remaining between them. Looked up from germline, CDR1 is SGHRS and CDR2 is YFSETQ. This CDR3 is built from 15 residues. The CDR3 reads CASSPFGADTDTQYF. In DNA, the CDR3 is TGCGCCAGCAGCCCCTTTGGGGCGGACACAGATACGCAGTATTTT.

This chain joins TRBV19 and TRBJ2-1, with D perhaps matching TRBD1 (6 bases). The CDR3 is 14 amino acids. Germline V gives CDR1 LNHDA, CDR2 SQIVND (reference sequence). Deletions cut 9 bases from V and 8 bases from J, with 20 bases between. CDR3 protein: CASRGTRGLDEQFF. CDR3 nucleotide sequence: TGTGCCAGCCGGGGCACCAGGGGCTTGGATGAGCAGTTCTTC.

The count of this clone is one. This chain links TRBV2 with TRBJ2-3, with TRBD2 matching 10 bases. This CDR3 is built from 16 residues. Germline CDR1 is SNHLY and CDR2 is FYNNEI. V trimming: 8 bases; J trimming: 2 bases; junction bases outside the gene matches: 10. Here the CDR3 DNA reads TGTGCCAGCGGCTTAGGAGCGGGGGGGTCCACAGATACGCAGTATTTT. This encodes CASGLGAGGSTDTQYF. The variable domain in full, completed from reference TRBV2 and TRBJ2-3, reads EPEVTQTPSHQVTQMGQEVILRCVPISNHLYFYWYRQILGQKVEFLVSFYNNEISEKSEIFDDQFSVERPDGSNFTLKIRSTKLEDSAMYFCASGLGAGGSTDTQYFGPGTRLTVL.

Worth noting for this clone: Different DNA sequences within this sample yield the same CDR3. J is TRBJ2-5 and V is TRBV4-2; 7 nucleotides align to TRBD2. CDR1 LGHNA and CDR2 YNFKEQ come from the germline V gene. The ends lost 3 bases at V and 5 bases at J; junction bases unmatched: 9. This CDR3 is 15 amino acids long. The CDR3 DNA is TGTGCCAGCAGCCAGGCCGCCGCGGGGGAGGAGACCCAGTACTTC. Translating it yields CASSQAAAGEETQYF.

The chain uses TRBV4-1 and TRBJ1-2, with D possibly matching TRBD1 (6 bases). Per the germline V gene, CDR1 is MGHRA and CDR2 is YSYEKL. Trimming removed 3 bases from V and 4 bases from J, with 12 bases in between. The CDR3 is 14 amino acids. This CDR3 is CASSQGAASYGYTF. CDR3 bases: TGCGCCAGCAGCCAGGGGGCAGCGTCCTATGGCTACACCTTC.

This rearrangement joins TRBV19 to TRBJ1-5; TRBD1 matches at 12 bases. Trimming removed 6 bases from V and 1 base from J; junction bases left unmatched: 7. This CDR3 has 17 amino acids. Germline V gene lookup returns CDR1 LNHDA and CDR2 SQIVND (reference sequence). CDR3 amino acids: CASSGTGGAGSNQPQHF. The CDR3 DNA reads TGTGCCAGTAGCGGGACAGGGGGCGCAGGGAGCAATCAGCCCCAGCATTTT. Full variable domain (remainder filled in from reference TRBV19 and TRBJ1-5): DGGITQSPKYLFRKEGQNVTLSCEQNLNHDAMYWYRQDPGQGLRLIYYSQIVNDFQKGDIAEGYSVSREKKESFPLTVTSAQKNPTAFYLCASSGTGGAGSNQPQHFGDGTRLSIL.

V usage is TRBV28 and J usage is TRBJ1-1; the D gene is possibly TRBD1 (6 bases). Trimming cost V 8 bases and J 1 base, with 20 bases left between them. The CDR3 spans 16 residues. Per the germline V gene, CDR1 is MDHEN and CDR2 is SYDVKM. CDR3 bases: TGTGCCAGCCCCGCTTCGGAGACAGGAGGGAACACTGAAGCTTTCTTT. Encoded protein: CASPASETGGNTEAFF.

The chain uses TRBV2 and TRBJ2-2; TRBD1 agrees at 7 bases. Trimming removed 6 bases from V and 5 bases from J; junction bases left unmatched: 6. The germline gives CDR1 SNHLY, CDR2 FYNNEI. The CDR3 sequence is 14 residues long. DNA for the CDR3: TGTGCCAGCAGGGCCCAACAGGGGACCGGGGAGCTGTTTTTT. Its protein product is CASRAQQGTGELFF.

V usage is TRBV7-8 and J usage is TRBJ2-3, with 8 bases fitting TRBD1. With V trimmed by 5 bases and J by 10 bases, 8 bases remained unmatched. The CDR3 length is 13 residues. Germline V gene lookup returns CDR1 SGHVS and CDR2 FQNEAQ. CDR3 loop: CASSEDRAFSQYF. The DNA of the CDR3 is TGTGCCAGCAGCGAGGACAGGGCCTTCTCGCAGTATTTT.

The genes are TRBV27 and TRBJ1-4, with TRBD1 as a possible D gene (5 bases). The CDR3 consists of 14 residues. V dropped 7 bases and J dropped 8 bases, with 17 bases sitting between them. Germline loops: CDR1 MNHEY, CDR2 SMNVEV (reference sequence). In DNA, the CDR3 is TGTGCCAGCATCCGGACACCGCTTGGGGAAAAACTGTTTTTT. Amino acids: CASIRTPLGEKLFF. Full variable domain (rest looked up from reference TRBV27 and TRBJ1-4): EAQVTQNPRYLITVTGKKLTVTCSQNMNHEYMSWYRQDPGLGLRQIYYSMNVEVTDKGDVPEGYKVSRKEKRNFPLILESPSPNQTSLYFCASIRTPLGEKLFFGSGTQLSVL.

The chain is built from TRBV20-1 and TRBJ1-1; D gene ambiguous. The length of the CDR3 is 11 residues. Germline lookup yields CDR1 DFQATT and CDR2 SNEGSKA (reference sequence). CDR3 amino acids: CSPSTNTEAFF. The DNA for the CDR3 is TGCAGCCCGAGTACGAACACTGAAGCTTTCTTT.

The chain links TRBV28 to TRBJ1-5, with a tentative D call TRBD1 (5 bases). Per germline, CDR1 MDHEN and CDR2 SYDVKM. The CDR3 is 14 residues long. The V and J ends lost 3 bases and 7 bases respectively, with 13 bases between them. The CDR3 loop is CASSLEGGGQPQHF. CDR3 nucleotides: TGTGCCAGCAGTTTGGAGGGTGGGGGACAGCCCCAGCATTTT.

This clone was detected only once. Its ends do not fully match the called genes, so a read error is possible. V usage is TRBV7-7 and J usage is TRBJ2-5; D is possibly TRBD1 (5 bases). This CDR3 comprises 15 residues. The germline V gene encodes CDR1 SSHAT and CDR2 FNYEAQ (reference sequence). This CDR3 reads CASSPTGTPWETQYF. CDR3 coding DNA: TGTGCTAGCAGCCCTACAGGCACCCCCTGGGAGACCCAGTACTTC.

The chain uses TRBV9 and TRBJ2-5, with TRBD2 matching over 12 bases. Per germline, CDR1 SGDLS and CDR2 YYNGEE. V was clipped by 3 bases and J by 7 bases; unmatched bases: 13. This CDR3 spans 17 amino acids. CDR3 DNA: TGTGCCAGCAGCGCCCTTCTAGCGGGGGGGCCCATCGGGACCCAGTACTTC. Translated: CASSALLAGGPIGTQYF.